These 32 T cell receptor beta chains were all obtained from the same sample, sequenced in a study of cytomegalovirus exposure and HLA in healthy donors. The PCR employed 60 Vbeta primers together with 13 Jbeta primers. The data were produced by immunoSEQ multiplex PCR, yet TCRdb's version contains in-frame clones alone and is incomplete. Here the sample spans 80,000 to 130,000 clones, about 79% being singletons. Sequencing was performed on PBMCs. These receptors were obtained from a female donor in good health and CMV-seropositive.

The V call is TRBV19, the J call TRBJ2-7; 9 nucleotides align to TRBD1. The CDR3 is 15 residues long. Trimming took 1 base from V and 6 from J; bases not matched to a gene: 7. Germline V gives CDR1 LNHDA, CDR2 SQIVND (reference sequence). CDR3 sequence: CASSIAPGQGFEQYF. CDR3 coding DNA: TGTGCCAGTAGTATAGCTCCGGGACAGGGTTTCGAGCAGTACTTC.

V gene TRBV7-7 combines with J gene TRBJ2-2, with 12 bases aligning to TRBD2. Trimming at V came to 5 bases and at J to 0 bases, leaving 4 bases not matched to a gene. The CDR3 extends over 17 amino acids. In germline, CDR1 is SSHAT, CDR2 FNYEAQ (reference sequence). The CDR3 nucleotides read TGTGCCAGCAGCCGTCTAGCGGGAGGGACGAACACCGGGGAGCTGTTTTTT. The encoded protein is CASSRLAGGTNTGELFF.

The chain is built from TRBV5-1 and TRBJ1-1; tentatively, D is TRBD1 (5 bases). Trimming cost V 3 bases and J 3 bases, with 12 bases left between them. The CDR3 covers 14 residues. Germline V lookup: CDR1 SGHRS, CDR2 YFSETQ. As DNA, the CDR3 is TGCGCCAGCAGCTATACAGTCAGGGACACTGAAGCTTTCTTT. This codes for CASSYTVRDTEAFF.

In its sample, this clone was seen a few times. Other DNA sequences from this sample encode an identical CDR3 as well. The V call is TRBV5-1, the J call TRBJ2-1, with 8 positions matching TRBD2. Germline assignment: CDR1 SGHRS and CDR2 YFSETQ. The CDR3 is 14 amino acids. V trimming: 2 bases; J trimming: 8 bases; junction bases outside the gene matches: 6. CDR3 DNA: TGCGCCAGCAGCTTAGGGACTAGTGGTGATGAGCAGTTCTTC. Translating it yields CASSLGTSGDEQFF.

This clone was found once. The rearrangement joins TRBV5-4 to TRBJ1-1, with 7 positions matching TRBD1. This CDR3 is 15 amino acids long. Germline CDR1 SGHNT, CDR2 YYREEE (reference sequence). Trimming cost V 4 bases and J 1 base; bases outside gene matches: 7. This chain's CDR3 is CASSKPSGGNTEAFF. CDR3 DNA: TGTGCCAGCAGCAAACCCTCAGGGGGGAACACTGAAGCTTTCTTT.

The J gene is TRBJ2-1, the V gene TRBV18; 10 bases match TRBD2. Trimming took 0 bases from V and 2 from J; bases not matched to a gene: 4. CDR3 length equals 17 residues. Germline CDR1 and CDR2: KGHSH and LQKENI. CDR3 coding DNA: TGTGCCAGCTCACCACCGTTGAGCGGGAGGGCCTACAATGAGCAGTTCTTC. It is translated as CASSPPLSGRAYNEQFF.

This clone has a handful of counts. The chain employs TRBV29-1 and TRBJ1-1, with D perhaps TRBD1 (6 bases). Germline V gene lookup returns CDR1 SQVTM and CDR2 ANQGSEA. V was shortened by 7 bases and J by 4 bases, with 19 bases between the two germline ends. The CDR3 is made up of 14 amino acids. The CDR3 nucleotides are TGCAGCGCCGGAACAGGGTATAAGAGCACTGAAGCTTTCTTT. Translating it yields CSAGTGYKSTEAFF. The whole variable domain, filled in from reference TRBV29-1 and TRBJ1-1, reads SAVISQKPSRDICQRGTSLTIQCQVDSQVTMMFWYRQQPGQSLTLIATANQGSEATYESGFVIDKFPISRPNLTFSTLTVSNMSPEDSSIYLCSAGTGYKSTEAFFGQGTRLTVV.

The CDR3 DNA is TGTGCCAGCAGCCCCGGCCCGGGATGGAACACTGAAGCTTTCTTT. This translates into CASSPGPGWNTEAFF. The chain recombines TRBV9 with TRBJ1-1; D gene ambiguous. Germline values: CDR1 SGDLS, CDR2 YYNGEE. Deletions cut 4 bases from V and 1 base from J, with 14 bases between. The CDR3 length is 15 residues.

This clone was seen only once. This CDR3 reads CASSPDPGDEKLFF. CDR3 DNA: TGCGCCAGCAGCCCCGATCCGGGGGATGAAAAACTGTTTTTT. The V call is TRBV5-1, the J call TRBJ1-4; the D gene is possibly TRBD1 (5 bases). CDR3 length: 14 amino acids. Germline CDR1 and CDR2: SGHRS and YFSETQ. V was clipped by 4 bases and J by 6 bases, with 13 bases between them.

The chain employs TRBV30 and TRBJ1-1; D gene ambiguous. V was trimmed by 0 bases and J by 5 bases, leaving 10 bases between them. The CDR3 runs 13 residues. Looked up from germline, CDR1 is GTSNPN and CDR2 is SVGIG (reference sequence). Here the CDR3 DNA reads TGTGCCTGGAGTGTGGGCGTGGAAACTGAAGCTTTCTTT. It translates to CAWSVGVETEAFF.

V usage is TRBV5-1 and J usage is TRBJ2-1, with 9 bases matching TRBD1. J gave up 8 bases and V 4 bases, and 7 bases lay outside the gene matches. CDR1 and CDR2 (germline): SGHRS, YFSETQ. The CDR3 runs 14 residues. The DNA of the CDR3 is TGCGCCAGCAGCCTGGGACAGGGTATGGATGAGCAGTTCTTC. This codes for CASSLGQGMDEQFF.

V is TRBV9 and J is TRBJ2-7; TRBD2 agrees at 13 bases. The V and J ends lost 5 bases and 6 bases, in that order; junction bases with no gene match: 11. CDR1 SGDLS and CDR2 YYNGEE come from the germline V gene. The CDR3 covers 16 residues. This CDR3 is CASSRKLAGGPSEQYF. The CDR3 DNA reads TGTGCCAGCAGTCGTAAACTAGCGGGAGGGCCTAGCGAGCAGTACTTC.

This clone was observed a handful of times. This sequence joins TRBV5-1 and TRBJ2-1, with 9 nucleotides matching TRBD2. The CDR3 totals 16 residues. From germline, CDR1 is SGHRS and CDR2 YFSETQ. J gave up 8 bases and V 4 bases, and 13 bases lay outside the gene matches. CDR3 residues: CASSPPGAGGVDEQFF. In DNA form, the CDR3 reads TGCGCCAGCAGCCCCCCAGGGGCGGGAGGGGTCGATGAGCAGTTCTTC.

The chain has TRBV5-4 and TRBJ2-4; 15 positions agree with TRBD2. CDR3 length: 15 residues. The germline V gene has CDR1 SGHNT and CDR2 YYREEE (reference sequence). After removal of 3 bases from V and 9 bases from J, the junction contained 4 bases not matched to a gene. CDR3: CASSSGLAGGGIQYF. DNA for the CDR3: TGTGCCAGCAGCTCGGGACTAGCGGGGGGCGGCATTCAGTACTTC.

This chain uses TRBV9 with TRBJ1-1; 9 positions agree with TRBD1. The CDR3 contains 15 residues. The germline V gene has CDR1 SGDLS and CDR2 YYNGEE. With V trimmed by 3 bases and J by 5 bases, 8 bases remained unmatched. For the CDR3, the DNA is TGTGCCAGCAGCGCCCTGACAGGGGGGCGGACTGAAGCTTTCTTT. This translates into CASSALTGGRTEAFF.

The rearrangement links TRBV21-1 to TRBJ2-7; TRBD1 is the table's D call and was not checked against the DNA. TRBV21-1 is marked as a pseudogene. The length of the CDR3 is 15 residues. CDR3 coding DNA: TGTGCCAGCAGTACCCCGGGACAGAGGGATCACGAGCAGTACTTC. Amino acids: CASSTPGQRDHEQYF.

V and J are TRBV5-6 and TRBJ1-5; 9 positions agree with TRBD1. CDR3 size: 17 residues. The ends lost 4 bases at V and 0 bases at J; junction bases unmatched: 8. The germline gives CDR1 SGHDT, CDR2 YYEEEE. The CDR3 nucleotides are TGTGCCAGCAGCCAGGGACAGGGAGCCTATAGCAATCAGCCCCAGCATTTT. As protein: CASSQGQGAYSNQPQHF. Using reference TRBV5-6 and TRBJ1-5 for the parts outside the CDR3, the full variable domain is DAGVTQSPTHLIKTRGQQVTLRCSPKSGHDTVSWYQQALGQGPQFIFQYYEEEERQRGNFPDRFSGHQFPNYSSELNVNALLLGDSALYLCASSQGQGAYSNQPQHFGDGTRLSIL.

This clone was seen a single time. V is TRBV9 and J is TRBJ2-5, with D possibly matching TRBD1 (6 bases). This CDR3 has 15 residues. Germline V gives CDR1 SGDLS, CDR2 YYNGEE. Trimming removed 4 bases from V and 5 bases from J, with 18 bases in between. CDR3 region: CASSLQGSPLETQYF. The CDR3 DNA sequence: TGTGCCAGCAGCCTTCAGGGGTCCCCTTTGGAGACCCAGTACTTC.

This clone occurred once. The chain is built from TRBV15 and TRBJ2-3; 10 nucleotides agree with TRBD2. Germline CDR1 LNHNV, CDR2 YYDKDF (reference sequence). This CDR3 spans 16 amino acids. Trimming cost V 0 bases and J 8 bases; bases outside gene matches: 8. The CDR3 region is CATSRDALAGEATQYF. CDR3 in DNA: TGTGCCACCAGCAGAGATGCCCTAGCGGGAGAGGCTACGCAGTATTTT. Using reference TRBV15 and TRBJ2-3 for the parts outside the CDR3, the full variable domain is DAMVIQNPRYQVTQFGKPVTLSCSQTLNHNVMYWYQQKSSQAPKLLFHYYDKDFNNEADTPDNFQSRRPNTSFCFLDIRSPGLGDTAMYLCATSRDALAGEATQYFGPGTRLTVL.

V and J are TRBV7-8 and TRBJ1-2; D remains unclear. The CDR3 spans 14 residues. Germline values: CDR1 SGHVS, CDR2 FQNEAQ. V shed 5 bases and J shed 4 bases, with 14 bases lying between them. For the CDR3, the DNA is TGTGCCAGCAGCCCCGTCGAGGGTGGCTATGGCTACACCTTC. Its translation: CASSPVEGGYGYTF.

Relative to its sample, this clone is medium-sized. The chain joins TRBV6-5 to TRBJ1-3; the D gene is possibly TRBD1 (6 bases). Germline V lookup: CDR1 MNHEY, CDR2 SVGAGI. V lost 0 bases, J lost 0 bases, and 9 bases lay in between. This CDR3 comprises 16 residues. The CDR3 sequence: CASSYSQQGSGNTIYF. The CDR3 bases are TGTGCCAGCAGTTACTCACAACAGGGCTCTGGAAACACCATATATTTT.

The chain joins TRBV6-1 to TRBJ2-6, with 7 bases that match TRBD1. The V gene end was trimmed by 2 bases and the J gene end by 0 bases; junction bases not matched to a gene: 7. The germline CDR1 and CDR2 sequences are MNHNS and SASEGT. This CDR3 has 18 residues. CDR3 sequence (DNA): TGTGCCAGCAGTGAATGGGTGGGGACAGTCTCTGGGGCCAACGTCCTGACTTTC. It codes for CASSEWVGTVSGANVLTF.

The CDR3 bases are TGCGCCAGCAGCCGCCGAACAGGGGGCAATCAGCCCCAGCATTTT. It encodes CASSRRTGGNQPQHF. The chain has TRBV4-1 and TRBJ1-5, with 7 bases fitting TRBD1. The CDR3 extends over 15 amino acids. V shed 4 bases and J 2 bases; nucleotides not matched to a gene: 5. Germline V gene data show CDR1 as MGHRA and CDR2 as YSYEKL.

The chain combines TRBV7-6 with TRBJ2-7; 12 bases line up with TRBD2. Germline V gene sequence: CDR1 SGHVS, CDR2 FNYEAQ. V lost 5 bases to trimming and J lost 6 bases; unmatched junction nucleotides: 8. The CDR3 is 15 amino acids. CDR3 coding DNA: TGTGCCAGCAGCCCACTAGCGGGAGGAGAGGGCGAGCAGTACTTC. This translates into CASSPLAGGEGEQYF.

The V and J genes are TRBV18 and TRBJ2-3; tentatively, D is TRBD1 (5 bases). The CDR3 has 15 residues. Germline V gene lookup returns CDR1 KGHSH and CDR2 LQKENI. Deletions cut 1 base from V and 2 bases from J, with 10 bases between. CDR3 in amino acids: CASSPRRANTDTQYF. The DNA for the CDR3 is TGTGCCAGCTCACCACGCAGGGCCAACACAGATACGCAGTATTTT.

V is TRBV5-5 and J is TRBJ1-4; TRBD1 might be the D (5 bases). Germline V gene data show CDR1 as SGHKS and CDR2 as YYEKEE (reference sequence). V gave up 3 bases and J gave up 1 base, with 10 bases separating them. CDR3 length: 15 residues. The CDR3 spells CASSSPQGTNEKLFF. The CDR3 DNA reads as TGTGCCAGCAGCTCCCCGCAGGGAACTAATGAAAAACTGTTTTTT.

This clone was observed a single time. The CDR3 nucleotides are TGTGCCAGCAGTTACGACGGGACAGGAAGCACCGGGGAGCTGTTTTTT. Translation: CASSYDGTGSTGELFF. The chain recombines TRBV6-6 with TRBJ2-2, with 8 positions matching TRBD1. With 2 bases clipped from V and 4 bases from J, the junction kept 6 bases outside the gene matches. The CDR3 is made up of 16 amino acids. Germline-derived CDR1 and CDR2 are MNHNY and SVGAGI (reference sequence).

Only one count was recorded for this clone. CDR3 sequence reads: CASMGQEKGRQNTEAFF. The CDR3 coding sequence is TGTGCCAGCATGGGACAGGAGAAGGGTCGTCAGAACACTGAAGCTTTCTTT. The J gene is TRBJ1-1, the V gene TRBV2; 8 bases align to TRBD1. The CDR3 contains 17 residues. The J segment lost 1 base and the V segment lost 7 bases, leaving 14 bases of the junction unmatched. Germline V gives CDR1 SNHLY, CDR2 FYNNEI.

The V call is TRBV19, the J call TRBJ1-5; D may be TRBD1 (5 bases). Trimming left V 3 bases short and J 4 bases short, with 16 bases between. CDR3 length: 16 residues. Germline CDR1 and CDR2: LNHDA and SQIVND (reference sequence). This CDR3 is CASSIPRQPKNQPQHF. The CDR3 DNA reads TGTGCCAGTAGTATCCCGCGACAGCCCAAGAATCAGCCCCAGCATTTT.

This sequence joins TRBV30 and TRBJ1-4; D uncertain. Trimming took 6 bases from V and 0 from J, leaving 8 bases between them. Per the germline V gene, CDR1 is GTSNPN and CDR2 is SVGIG (reference sequence). The CDR3 has 13 amino acids. The CDR3 DNA reads TGTGCCTGCCACCCAGCAACTAATGAAAAACTGTTTTTT. Protein sequence: CACHPATNEKLFF.

The rearrangement joins TRBV11-2 to TRBJ2-7; 11 bases fit TRBD2. Germline V gives CDR1 SGHAT, CDR2 FQNNGV. There are 14 residues in the CDR3. J was trimmed by 3 bases and V by 6 bases; bases with no gene match: 4. In DNA, the CDR3 is TGTGCCAGCAGTTCCGGGACTAGCGGCTACGAGCAGTACTTC. This sequence encodes CASSSGTSGYEQYF.

The chain couples TRBV6-5 to TRBJ2-7; TRBD2 might be the D (5 bases). Trimming removed 2 bases at V and 0 bases at J, with 14 bases between. Germline values: CDR1 MNHEY, CDR2 SVGAGI. The CDR3 is made up of 16 amino acids. DNA of the CDR3: TGTGCCAGCAGTTACGAAAAAACTAGTCTCTCCTACGAGCAGTACTTC. Translation: CASSYEKTSLSYEQYF.